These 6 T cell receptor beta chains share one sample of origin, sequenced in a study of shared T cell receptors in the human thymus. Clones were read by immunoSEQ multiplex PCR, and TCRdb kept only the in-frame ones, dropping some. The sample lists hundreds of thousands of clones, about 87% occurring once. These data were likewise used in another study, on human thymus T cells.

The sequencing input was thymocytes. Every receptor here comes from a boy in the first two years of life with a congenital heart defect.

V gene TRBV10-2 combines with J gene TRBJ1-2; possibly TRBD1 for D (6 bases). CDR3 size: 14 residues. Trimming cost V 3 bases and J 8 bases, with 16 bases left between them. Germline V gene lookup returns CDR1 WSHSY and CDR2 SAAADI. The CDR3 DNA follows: TGCGCCAGCAGTGACCCCGCACCGACAGGAGGCTACACCTTC. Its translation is CASSDPAPTGGYTF.

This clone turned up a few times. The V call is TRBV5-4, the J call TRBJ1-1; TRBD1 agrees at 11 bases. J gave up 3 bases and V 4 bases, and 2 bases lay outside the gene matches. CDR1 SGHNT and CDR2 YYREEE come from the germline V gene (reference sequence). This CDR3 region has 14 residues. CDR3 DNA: TGTGCCAGCAGCGGGGGACAGGGGGACACTGAAGCTTTCTTT. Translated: CASSGGQGDTEAFF.

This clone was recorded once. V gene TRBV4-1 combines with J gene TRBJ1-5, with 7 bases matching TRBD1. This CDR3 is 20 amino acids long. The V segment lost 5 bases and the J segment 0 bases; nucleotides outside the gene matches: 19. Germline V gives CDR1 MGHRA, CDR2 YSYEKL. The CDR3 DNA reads TGCGCCAGCAGCGCAGGATACCGGGACAGAATTATTCATAGCAATCAGCCCCAGCATTTT. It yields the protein CASSAGYRDRIIHSNQPQHF.

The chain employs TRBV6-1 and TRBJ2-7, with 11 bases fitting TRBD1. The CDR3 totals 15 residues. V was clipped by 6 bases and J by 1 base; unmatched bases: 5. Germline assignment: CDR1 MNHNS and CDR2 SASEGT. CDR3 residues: CASRSRDRGSYEQYF. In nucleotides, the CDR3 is TGTGCCAGCAGATCCCGGGACAGGGGGTCCTACGAGCAGTACTTC.

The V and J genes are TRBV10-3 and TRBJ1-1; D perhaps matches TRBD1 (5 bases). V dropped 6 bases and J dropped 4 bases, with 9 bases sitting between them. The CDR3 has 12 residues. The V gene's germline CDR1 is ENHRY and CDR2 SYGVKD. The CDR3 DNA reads TGTGCCATCAGCCCCGGGGGCACTGAAGCTTTCTTT. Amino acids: CAISPGGTEAFF.

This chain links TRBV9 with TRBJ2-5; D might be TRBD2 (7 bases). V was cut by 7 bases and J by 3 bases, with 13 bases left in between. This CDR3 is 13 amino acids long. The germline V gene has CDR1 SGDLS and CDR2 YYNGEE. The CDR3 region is CASSGGPEETQYF. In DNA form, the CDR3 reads TGTGCCAGCTCGGGGGGCCCAGAAGAGACCCAGTACTTC.